Listed below are T cell receptor beta chains from one sample, sequenced in a study of high-grade serous ovarian cancer treatment subgroups. Data came from immunoSEQ multiplex PCR; TCRdb stores just in-frame clones and leaves some out. The profile covers tens of thousands of clones, with around four fifths appearing a single time and around 1.9% taken by the ten largest. The sample taken for sequencing was tumor tissue. The receptor set was obtained from a human donor with high-grade serous ovarian cancer. The CDR3 runs from the conserved cysteine through the conserved F or W. The D gene is left open where the match is weak. Rows may omit the clone size; those that give it use once, few, many or a size class.

v_call,d_call,clone_size,j_call,cdr3_nt,cdr3_aa
TRBV10-3,.,.,TRBJ1-1,TGTGCCATCAGTGACCTCTCGGGAGGGAACACTGAAGCTTTCTTT,CAISDLSGGNTEAFF
TRBV19,.,.,TRBJ2-4,TGTGCCAGTAGTACCCCAGGGGCTCTAGCCAAAAACATTCAGTACTTC,CASSTPGALAKNIQYF
TRBV6-1,.,.,TRBJ1-5,TGTGCCAGCAGCATACAGGGCTCACAGCCCCAGCATTTT,CASSIQGSQPQHF
TRBV18,.,.,TRBJ2-5,TGTGCCAGCTCACCCCGCCAAGAGACCCAGTACTTC,CASSPRQETQYF
TRBV5-1,.,.,TRBJ2-7,TGCGCCAGCAGCTTGGCTTTTGCGGGATCCTACGAGCAGTACTTC,CASSLAFAGSYEQYF
TRBV5-4,TRBD2,.,TRBJ2-1,TGTGCCAGCAGCCCTGGACTAGCGGCGACCTACTCCTACAATGAGCAGTTCTTC,CASSPGLAATYSYNEQFF
TRBV19,.,.,TRBJ1-5,TGTGCCAGTAGTATAGAAGACAGCGGGCAGCCCCAGCATTTT,CASSIEDSGQPQHF
TRBV6-1,.,.,TRBJ1-1,TGTGCCAGCAGTTCGAGCACTGAAGCTTTCTTT,CASSSSTEAFF
TRBV27,TRBD1,.,TRBJ2-3,TGTGCCAGCAGTATCACAGGGGGCGTCAGCACAGATACGCAGTATTTT,CASSITGGVSTDTQYF
TRBV11-3,.,.,TRBJ1-3,TGTGCCAGCAGCTTAGAACCTGGAGGGGGGCCGGATATCCGAAACACCATATATTTT,CASSLEPGGGPDIRNTIYF
TRBV19,.,.,TRBJ2-5,TGTGCCAGTAGTATTGGGGTGGGCCAAGAGACCCAGTACTTC,CASSIGVGQETQYF
TRBV25-1,.,.,TRBJ1-2,TGTGCCAGCAGTTCGGGCCCCGTCTATGGCTACACCTTC,CASSSGPVYGYTF
TRBV4-1,.,.,TRBJ2-1,TGCGCCAGCAGCCACGAGGATTGGGTCAATGAGCAGTTCTTC,CASSHEDWVNEQFF
TRBV7-6,.,.,TRBJ2-1,TGTGCCAGCAGCTTTAGGTCGGGGATCAATGAGCAGTTCTTC,CASSFRSGINEQFF
TRBV6-5,.,.,TRBJ2-4,TGTGCCAGCAGTTACGCCAGGGACCAAAACATTCAGTACTTC,CASSYARDQNIQYF
TRBV28,.,.,TRBJ2-7,TGTGCCAGCAGCCCCGGGATCCAGGGACCTCGGGAGCAGTACTTC,CASSPGIQGPREQYF
TRBV6-7,TRBD2,.,TRBJ2-1,TGTGCCAGCAGTTACTTCGCTAGCGGGACCTACAATGAGCAGTTCTTC,CASSYFASGTYNEQFF
TRBV5-1,TRBD1,.,TRBJ2-2,TGCGCCAGCAGCTTGGGACAGGGTTACACCGGGGAGCTGTTTTTT,CASSLGQGYTGELFF
TRBV5-1,.,.,TRBJ2-2,TGCGCCAGCAGCTTGGTTAGTGGGGTAGGCACCGGGGAGCTGTTTTTT,CASSLVSGVGTGELFF
TRBV6-6,TRBD1,.,TRBJ2-7,TGTGCCATCAGTGGAACAGGGGCCTTATACGAGCAGTACTTC,CAISGTGALYEQYF
TRBV7-3,.,once,TRBJ2-1,TGTGCCAGCAGCTTGGGCGGGAACCCACCCAATGAGCAGTTCTTC,CASSLGGNPPNEQFF
TRBV6-4,TRBD1,.,TRBJ2-7,TGTGCCAGCAGGGAGGGACAGGGGGCGAACTACGAGCAGTACTTC,CASREGQGANYEQYF
TRBV27,TRBD1,.,TRBJ1-2,TGTGCCAGCAGTTTAAGAGAGGGGGCGTCAGGTGGCTACACCTTC,CASSLREGASGGYTF